These 21 T cell receptor beta chains originate from one sample sequenced in a study of identical twins. TCRdb re-analysed the 5' RACE reads in MiXCR, keeping a single row per CDR3 protein. The data show hundreds of thousands of distinct CDR3 sequences, roughly 20% seen once. The same specimen was also included in a second study, on T cells expressing NK-cell markers.

The sequenced sample was PBMCs. These receptors originate from a woman under 30 in good health.

Of note for this clonotype: A read error is possible here, since a much larger clone lies one base away. V usage is TRBV20-1 and J usage is TRBJ2-7; 10 nucleotides match TRBD1. Germline CDR1 and CDR2: DFQATT and SNEGSKA (reference sequence). The CDR3 has 14 amino acids. CDR3 DNA: TGCTGTGCAATACGGGGACAGGGGTCTTACGAGCAGTACTTC. Translating it yields CCAIRGQGSYEQYF.

The sample holds many counts of this clonotype. V is TRBV6-5 and J is TRBJ2-3, with a weak D call TRBD2 (5 bases). Germline V CDR1 and CDR2: MNHEY, SVGAGI. Trimming took off 11 bases at V and 0 bases at J, with 9 bases between the two ends. The CDR3 covers 12 residues. The CDR3 region is CASRDSTDTQYF. The DNA for the CDR3 is TGTGCCTCCCGGGATAGCACAGATACGCAGTATTTT.

In this sample, this clonotype turned up a few times. This rearrangement joins TRBV9 to TRBJ2-7; 8 bases agree with TRBD2. This CDR3 is built from 13 residues. Germline CDR1 and CDR2: SGDLS and YYNGEE. With 1 base clipped from V and 6 bases from J, the junction kept 3 bases outside the gene matches. The chain's CDR3 is CASSVTSGIEQYF. Here the CDR3 DNA reads TGTGCCAGCAGCGTAACTAGCGGAATCGAGCAGTACTTC.

The chain is built from TRBV5-5 and TRBJ2-7, with D perhaps TRBD1 or TRBD2 (6 bases each). The CDR3 covers 13 residues. V gave up 4 bases and J gave up 4 bases, with 12 bases separating them. The germline gives CDR1 SGHKS, CDR2 YYEKEE (reference sequence). Here the CDR3 reads CASSGGRGYEQYF. CDR3 nucleotide sequence: TGTGCCAGCAGCGGGGGGCGTGGTTACGAGCAGTACTTC.

V gene TRBV5-1 combines with J gene TRBJ1-2, with 9 bases that match TRBD1. CDR1 is SGHRS and CDR2 is YFSETQ in the germline V gene. Trimming took 3 bases from V and 7 from J; bases not matched to a gene: 10. This CDR3 is 15 amino acids long. CDR3 DNA: TGCGCCAGCAGCTCCACACTGGGACAGGGTGGTGGCTACACCTTC. This sequence encodes CASSSTLGQGGGYTF. The full variable domain, completed using reference TRBV5-1 and TRBJ1-2, is KAGVTQTPRYLIKTRGQQVTLSCSPISGHRSVSWYQQTPGQGLQFLFEYFSETQRNKGNFPGRFSGRQFSNSRSEMNVSTLELGDSALYLCASSSTLGQGGGYTFGSGTRLTVV.

This clonotype was counted at least ten times. The CDR3 sequence: CASSYSTGANYGYTF. CDR3 nucleotides: TGTGCCAGCAGTTACTCGACAGGGGCCAACTATGGCTACACCTTC. The chain recombines TRBV6-5 with TRBJ1-2; TRBD1 agrees at 8 bases. The V segment lost 0 bases and the J segment 2 bases; nucleotides outside the gene matches: 2. The CDR3 spans 15 residues. Looked up from germline, CDR1 is MNHEY and CDR2 is SVGAGI.

This sequence joins TRBV5-6 and TRBJ2-3; 13 nucleotides align to TRBD2. The CDR3 is made up of 17 amino acids. V shed 4 bases and J 4 bases; nucleotides not matched to a gene: 9. Germline CDR1 is SGHDT and CDR2 is YYEEEE. This CDR3 is CASSDGTSGIPSDTQYF. The CDR3 DNA reads as TGTGCCAGCAGCGACGGGACTAGCGGGATCCCCTCAGATACGCAGTATTTT.

This chain connects TRBV6-1 to TRBJ2-3; maybe TRBD2 (6 bases). With 6 bases removed from V and 4 bases from J, the gap between germline ends came to 17 bases. The germline V gene encodes CDR1 MNHNS and CDR2 SASEGT. This CDR3 region has 15 residues. In DNA form, the CDR3 reads TGTGCCAGCAGCATGATGGGGGGAGTCTCAGATACGCAGTATTTT. Protein product: CASSMMGGVSDTQYF.

The chain employs TRBV5-1 and TRBJ1-1; possible D gene TRBD1, 5 bases. Per germline, CDR1 SGHRS and CDR2 YFSETQ. V lost 0 bases, J lost 3 bases, and 12 bases lay in between. The CDR3 spans 15 residues. The CDR3 DNA is TGCGCCAGCAGCTTGGAGGCAGGGTGGTACACTGAAGCTTTCTTT. Translated, it gives CASSLEAGWYTEAFF.

This clonotype was seen many times. The chain combines TRBV4-3 with TRBJ2-3; TRBD2 is a possible D gene (6 bases). Per germline, CDR1 LGHNA and CDR2 YSLEER. The germline V and J ends were trimmed by 3 bases and 2 bases, with 9 bases remaining between them. This CDR3 spans 14 amino acids. CDR3 in DNA: TGCGCCAGCAGCCAGGGACTGCTCACAGATACGCAGTATTTT. Protein sequence: CASSQGLLTDTQYF.

This sequence joins TRBV20-1 and TRBJ2-1; the match to TRBD2 covers 9 bases. V lost 2 bases and J lost 5; bases outside the gene matches: 4. The CDR3 has 14 residues. Germline CDR1 DFQATT, CDR2 SNEGSKA (reference sequence). The CDR3 sequence is CSARIPSGNNEQFF. In DNA form, the CDR3 reads TGCAGTGCTAGAATTCCTAGCGGGAACAATGAGCAGTTCTTC.

The table lists this clonotype with a count of one. The CDR3, as DNA: TGTGCCAGCAGCGCGGGCCTACTAGCGGGAGGGTTCTTC. Its translation is CASSAGLLAGGFF. The V call is TRBV7-9, the J call TRBJ2-1; TRBD2 matches 12 bases. V gave up 5 bases and J gave up 15 bases; unmatched junction bases: 8. The CDR3 extends over 13 amino acids. Germline CDR1 is SEHNR and CDR2 is FQNEAQ (reference sequence).

The J gene is TRBJ2-5, the V gene TRBV7-9; D is unclear. CDR1 SEHNR and CDR2 FQNEAQ come from the germline V gene (reference sequence). This CDR3 is built from 15 residues. V was cut by 5 bases and J by 2 bases, with 15 bases left in between. The CDR3 region is CASSPRGLGQETQYF. For the CDR3, the DNA is TGTGCCAGCAGCCCACGAGGCCTCGGGCAAGAGACCCAGTACTTC.

The chain carries TRBV27 and TRBJ1-2, with D tentatively TRBD1 (5 bases). CDR3 length: 14 amino acids. Deletions cut 3 bases from V and 7 bases from J, with 15 bases between. Per germline, CDR1 MNHEY and CDR2 SMNVEV (reference sequence). The CDR3 loop is CASSFRQGVGGYTF. DNA of the CDR3: TGTGCCAGCAGTTTCCGCCAGGGTGTTGGTGGCTACACCTTC.

This clonotype has more than one count but fewer than ten. The chain links TRBV20-1 to TRBJ2-6, with 10 bases matching TRBD1. CDR3 length: 15 amino acids. V gave up 6 bases and J gave up 4 bases; unmatched junction bases: 6. CDR1 is DFQATT, CDR2 SNEGSKA, per germline (reference sequence). CDR3 protein: CSARQGADGANVLTF. The CDR3 nucleotides are TGCAGTGCCCGACAGGGGGCGGACGGGGCCAACGTCCTGACTTTC.

There are a few counts of this clonotype. The J gene is TRBJ2-7, the V gene TRBV7-9; the match to TRBD2 covers 9 bases. This CDR3 spans 13 amino acids. The V segment lost 3 bases and the J segment 6 bases; nucleotides outside the gene matches: 3. Germline V gene sequence: CDR1 SEHNR, CDR2 FQNEAQ (reference sequence). The CDR3 nucleotides are TGTGCCAGCAGCTTTAGCGGGAGAGGCGAGCAGTACTTC. It is translated as CASSFSGRGEQYF.

The sample holds a few counts of this clonotype. This sequence joins TRBV5-5 and TRBJ2-3; D call uncertain. Trimming pared 1 base from V and 4 bases from J, leaving 13 bases between. The germline CDR1 and CDR2 sequences are SGHKS and YYEKEE (reference sequence). This CDR3 is 15 amino acids long. The CDR3 region is CASSLSLDGSDTQYF. The CDR3, as DNA: TGTGCCAGCAGCTTGAGTCTAGATGGTTCAGATACGCAGTATTTT.

The chain combines TRBV27 with TRBJ2-3; D is tentatively TRBD1 or TRBD2 (7 bases each). This CDR3 comprises 14 residues. The V and J ends lost 8 bases and 2 bases respectively, with 14 bases between them. In germline, CDR1 is MNHEY, CDR2 SMNVEV (reference sequence). The CDR3 here is CASQGGRNTDTQYF. The CDR3 nucleotides are TGTGCCAGCCAGGGGGGGAGAAACACAGATACGCAGTATTTT.

In its sample, this clonotype was seen many times. The junction does not match germline at one end; this may be a read error. The gene calls are TRBV3-1 and TRBJ2-5, with D possibly TRBD1 on 5 matching bases. Germline V lookup: CDR1 LGHDT, CDR2 YNNKEL (reference sequence). The CDR3 has 12 residues. In DNA form, the CDR3 reads TGTGCCAGCAGCCGATCGACAGAGGCCCAGTACTTC. Its translation: CASSRSTEAQYF.

The chain employs TRBV27 and TRBJ2-2; D unclear. There are 13 residues in the CDR3. Germline V CDR1 and CDR2: MNHEY, SMNVEV (reference sequence). V was trimmed by 8 bases and J by 0 bases, leaving 7 bases between them. The CDR3 coding sequence is TGTGCCAGCCGCCGGGCGAACACCGGGGAGCTGTTTTTT. This translates into CASRRANTGELFF.

This clonotype was seen a handful of times. This chain links TRBV12-3 or TRBV12-4 with TRBJ2-7; a possible D gene is TRBD2 (6 bases). V lost 4 bases and J 9 bases, leaving 19 bases between the germline ends. CDR3 length: 14 amino acids. CDR3 amino acids: CASSWDSRGGLQYF. The CDR3 bases are TGTGCCAGCAGTTGGGACTCAAGGGGAGGTTTGCAGTACTTC.